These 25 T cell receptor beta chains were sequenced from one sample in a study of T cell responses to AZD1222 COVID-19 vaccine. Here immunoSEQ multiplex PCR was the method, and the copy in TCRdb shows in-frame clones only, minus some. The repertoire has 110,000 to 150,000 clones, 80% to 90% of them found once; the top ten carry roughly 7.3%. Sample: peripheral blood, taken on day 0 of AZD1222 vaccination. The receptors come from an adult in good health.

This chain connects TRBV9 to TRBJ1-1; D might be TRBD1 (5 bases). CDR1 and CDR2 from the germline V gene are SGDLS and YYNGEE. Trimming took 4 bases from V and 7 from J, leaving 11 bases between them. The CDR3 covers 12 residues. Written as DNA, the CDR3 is TGTGCCAGCAGCTCCTCAGGGAATGAAGCTTTCTTT. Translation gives CASSSSGNEAFF.

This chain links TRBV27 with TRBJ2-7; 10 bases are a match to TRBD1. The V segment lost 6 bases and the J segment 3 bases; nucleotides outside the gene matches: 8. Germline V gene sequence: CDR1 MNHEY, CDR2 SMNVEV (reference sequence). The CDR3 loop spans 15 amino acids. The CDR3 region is CASRLGQGIYYEQYF. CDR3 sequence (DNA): TGTGCCAGCAGGTTGGGACAGGGGATTTACTACGAGCAGTACTTC.

CDR3 residues: CSVRDRLGYGYTF. CDR3 DNA: TGCAGCGTCCGGGACAGGCTTGGCTATGGCTACACCTTC. The chain employs TRBV29-1 and TRBJ1-2; the match to TRBD1 covers 8 bases. The ends lost 6 bases at V and 4 bases at J; junction bases unmatched: 7. This CDR3 spans 13 amino acids. From germline, CDR1 is SQVTM and CDR2 ANQGSEA.

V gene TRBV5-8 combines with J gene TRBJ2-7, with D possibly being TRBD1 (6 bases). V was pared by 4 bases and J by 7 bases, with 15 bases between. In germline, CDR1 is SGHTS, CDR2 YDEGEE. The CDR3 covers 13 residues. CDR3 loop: CASSTGQTFEQYF. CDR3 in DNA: TGTGCCAGCAGCACCGGACAGACCTTTGAGCAGTACTTC. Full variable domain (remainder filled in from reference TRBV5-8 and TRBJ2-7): EAGVTQSPTHLIKTRGQQATLRCSPISGHTSVYWYQQALGLGLQFLLWYDEGEERNRGNFPPRFSGRQFPNYSSELNVNALELEDSALYLCASSTGQTFEQYFGPGTRLTVT.

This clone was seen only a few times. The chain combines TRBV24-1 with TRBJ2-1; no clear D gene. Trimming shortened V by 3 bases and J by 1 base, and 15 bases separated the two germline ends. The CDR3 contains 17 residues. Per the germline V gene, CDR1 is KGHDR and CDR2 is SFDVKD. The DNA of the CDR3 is TGTGCCACCAGTGATGTAGAGGACGGGTGGTCCTACAATGAGCAGTTCTTC. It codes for CATSDVEDGWSYNEQFF.

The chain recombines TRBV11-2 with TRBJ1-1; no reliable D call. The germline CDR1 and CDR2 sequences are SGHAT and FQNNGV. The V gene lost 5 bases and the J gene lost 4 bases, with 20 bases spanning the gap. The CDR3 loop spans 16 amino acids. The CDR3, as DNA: TGTGCCAGCAGCCCGGGAGGGAGAGCCTTTGTCACTGAAGCTTTCTTT. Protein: CASSPGGRAFVTEAFF. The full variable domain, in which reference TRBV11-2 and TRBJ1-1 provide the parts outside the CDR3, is EAGVAQSPRYKIIEKRQSVAFWCNPISGHATLYWYQQILGQGPKLLIQFQNNGVVDDSQLPKDRFSAERLKGVDSTLKIQPAKLEDSAVYLCASSPGGRAFVTEAFFGQGTRLTVV.

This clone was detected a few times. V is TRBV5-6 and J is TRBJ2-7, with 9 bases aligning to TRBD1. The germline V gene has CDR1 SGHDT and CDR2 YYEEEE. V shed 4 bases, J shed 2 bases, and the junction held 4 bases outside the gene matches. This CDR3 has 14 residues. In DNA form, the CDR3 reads TGTGCCAGCAGCCCAGGGACAGGGACCTACGAGCAGTACTTC. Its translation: CASSPGTGTYEQYF.

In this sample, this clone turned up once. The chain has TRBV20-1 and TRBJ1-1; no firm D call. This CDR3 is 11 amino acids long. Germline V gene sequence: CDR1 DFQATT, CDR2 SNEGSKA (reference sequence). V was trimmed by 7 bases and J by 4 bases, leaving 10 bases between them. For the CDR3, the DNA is TGCAGTGGGGCGGGTTTCACTGAAGCTTTCTTT. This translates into CSGAGFTEAFF.

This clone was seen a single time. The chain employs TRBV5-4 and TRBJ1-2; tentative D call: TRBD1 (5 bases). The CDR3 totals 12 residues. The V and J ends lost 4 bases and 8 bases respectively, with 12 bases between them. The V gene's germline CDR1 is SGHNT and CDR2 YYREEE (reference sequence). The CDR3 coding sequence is TGTGCCAGCAGCAGGACGGAGGGGGGCTACACCTTC. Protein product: CASSRTEGGYTF.

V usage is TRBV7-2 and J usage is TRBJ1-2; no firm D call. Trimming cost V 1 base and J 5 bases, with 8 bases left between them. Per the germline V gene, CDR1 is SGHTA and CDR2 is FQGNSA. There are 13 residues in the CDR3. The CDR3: CASSLGTSYGYTF. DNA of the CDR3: TGTGCCAGCAGCTTAGGGACGTCTTATGGCTACACCTTC.

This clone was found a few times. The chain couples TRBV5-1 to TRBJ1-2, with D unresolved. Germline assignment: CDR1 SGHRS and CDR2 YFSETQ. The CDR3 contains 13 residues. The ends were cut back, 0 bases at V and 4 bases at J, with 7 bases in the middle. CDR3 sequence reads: CASSLDRTYGYTF. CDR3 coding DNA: TGCGCCAGCAGCTTGGACAGAACCTATGGCTACACCTTC.

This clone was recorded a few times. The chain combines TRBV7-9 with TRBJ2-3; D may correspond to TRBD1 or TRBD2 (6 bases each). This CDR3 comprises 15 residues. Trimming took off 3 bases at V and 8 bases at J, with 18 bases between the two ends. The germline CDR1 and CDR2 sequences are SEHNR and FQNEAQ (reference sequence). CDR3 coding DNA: TGTGCCAGCAGCTTGAGGGGGGACACCCGAGGTACGCAGTATTTT. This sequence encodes CASSLRGDTRGTQYF.

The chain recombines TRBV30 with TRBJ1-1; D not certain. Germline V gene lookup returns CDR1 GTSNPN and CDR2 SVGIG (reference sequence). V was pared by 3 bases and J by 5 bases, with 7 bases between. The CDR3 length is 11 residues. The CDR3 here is CAWREETEAFF. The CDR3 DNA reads TGTGCCTGGAGGGAGGAAACTGAAGCTTTCTTT.

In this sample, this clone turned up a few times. CDR3 region: CASSLGQGPGGYTF. CDR3 coding DNA: TGTGCCAGCAGTTTGGGGCAGGGGCCAGGTGGCTACACCTTC. This rearrangement joins TRBV27 to TRBJ1-2; TRBD1 might be the D (6 bases). Trimming stripped 3 bases from V and 7 bases from J, with 15 bases between. This CDR3 has 14 residues. Germline CDR1 reads MNHEY; CDR2 reads SMNVEV (reference sequence).

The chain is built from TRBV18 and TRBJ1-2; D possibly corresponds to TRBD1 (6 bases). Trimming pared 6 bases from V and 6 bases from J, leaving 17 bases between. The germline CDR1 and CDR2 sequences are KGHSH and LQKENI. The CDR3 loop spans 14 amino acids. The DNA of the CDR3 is TGTGCCAGCTCCCCGACAGGTGGGGTGGATGGCTACACCTTC. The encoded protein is CASSPTGGVDGYTF. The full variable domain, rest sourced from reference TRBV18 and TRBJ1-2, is NAGVMQNPRHLVRRRGQEARLRCSPMKGHSHVYWYRQLPEEGLKFMVYLQKENIIDESGMPKERFSAEFPKEGPSILRIQQVVRGDSAAYFCASSPTGGVDGYTFGSGTRLTVV.

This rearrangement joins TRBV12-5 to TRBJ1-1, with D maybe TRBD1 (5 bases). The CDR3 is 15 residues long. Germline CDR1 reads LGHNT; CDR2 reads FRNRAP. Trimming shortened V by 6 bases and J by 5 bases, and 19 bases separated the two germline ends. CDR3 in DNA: TGTGCTAGTGGCCGCCGGGCTGGGGACTATACTGAAGCTTTCTTT. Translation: CASGRRAGDYTEAFF.

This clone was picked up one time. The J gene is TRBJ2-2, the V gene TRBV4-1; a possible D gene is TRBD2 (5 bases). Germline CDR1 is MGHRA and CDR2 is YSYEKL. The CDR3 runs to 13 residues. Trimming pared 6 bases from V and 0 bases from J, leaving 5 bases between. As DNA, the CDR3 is TGCGCCAGCAGGGACTCGAACACCGGGGAGCTGTTTTTT. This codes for CASRDSNTGELFF.

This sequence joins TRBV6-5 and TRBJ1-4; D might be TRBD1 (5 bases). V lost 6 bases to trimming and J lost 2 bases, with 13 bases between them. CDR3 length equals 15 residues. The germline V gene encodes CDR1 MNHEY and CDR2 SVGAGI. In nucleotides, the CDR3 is TGTGCCAGCAGACCGTTCGGGGGGACTAATGAAAAACTGTTTTTT. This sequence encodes CASRPFGGTNEKLFF.

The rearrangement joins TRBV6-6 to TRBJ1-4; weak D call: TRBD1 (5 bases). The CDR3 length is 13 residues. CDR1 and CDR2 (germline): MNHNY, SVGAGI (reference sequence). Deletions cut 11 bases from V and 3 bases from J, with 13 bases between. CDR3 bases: TGTGCCGTTAGACTGGGGGCTAATGAAAAACTGTTTTTT. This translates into CAVRLGANEKLFF.

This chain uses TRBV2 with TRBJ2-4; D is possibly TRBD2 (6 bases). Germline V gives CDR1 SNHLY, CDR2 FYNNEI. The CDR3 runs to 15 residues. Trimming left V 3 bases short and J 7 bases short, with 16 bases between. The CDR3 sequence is CASSEEGWVINIQYF. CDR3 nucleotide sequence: TGTGCCAGCAGTGAGGAGGGATGGGTGATTAACATTCAGTACTTC.

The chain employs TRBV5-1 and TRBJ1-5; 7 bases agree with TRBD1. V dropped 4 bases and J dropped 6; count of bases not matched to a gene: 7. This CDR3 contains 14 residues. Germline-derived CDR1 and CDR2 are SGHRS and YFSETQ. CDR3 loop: CASSEQGSGQPQHF. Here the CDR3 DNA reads TGCGCCAGCAGCGAACAGGGGAGCGGTCAGCCCCAGCATTTT. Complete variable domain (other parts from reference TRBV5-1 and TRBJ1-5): KAGVTQTPRYLIKTRGQQVTLSCSPISGHRSVSWYQQTPGQGLQFLFEYFSETQRNKGNFPGRFSGRQFSNSRSEMNVSTLELGDSALYLCASSEQGSGQPQHFGDGTRLSIL.

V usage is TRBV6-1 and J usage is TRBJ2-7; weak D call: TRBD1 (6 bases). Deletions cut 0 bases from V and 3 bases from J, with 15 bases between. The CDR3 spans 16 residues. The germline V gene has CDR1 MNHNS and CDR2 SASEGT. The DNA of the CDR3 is TGTGCCAGCAGTGAAGCGGGTTACAGGGCGAACTACGAGCAGTACTTC. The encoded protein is CASSEAGYRANYEQYF.

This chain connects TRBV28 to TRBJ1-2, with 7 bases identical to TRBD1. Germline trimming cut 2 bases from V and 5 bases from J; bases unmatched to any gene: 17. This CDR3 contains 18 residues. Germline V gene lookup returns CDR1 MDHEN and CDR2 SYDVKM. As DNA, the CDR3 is TGTGCCAGCAGTTTAATGCGGTTTCGGGACAGCCAGGGGTATGGCTACACCTTC. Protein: CASSLMRFRDSQGYGYTF.

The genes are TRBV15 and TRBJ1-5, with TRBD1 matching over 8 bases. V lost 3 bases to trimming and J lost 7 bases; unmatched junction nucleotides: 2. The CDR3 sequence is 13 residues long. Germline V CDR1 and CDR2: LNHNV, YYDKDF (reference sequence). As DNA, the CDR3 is TGTGCCACCAGCAGGGACAGGGCCCAGCCCCAGCATTTT. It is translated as CATSRDRAQPQHF.

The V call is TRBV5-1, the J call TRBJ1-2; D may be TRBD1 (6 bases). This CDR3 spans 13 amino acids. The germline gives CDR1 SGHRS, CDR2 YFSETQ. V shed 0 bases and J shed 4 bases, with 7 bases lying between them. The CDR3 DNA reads TGCGCCAGCAGCTTGGTAGGGGGCTATGGCTACACCTTC. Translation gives CASSLVGGYGYTF.